The 21 T cell receptor beta chains given below trace back to one sample, sequenced in a study of cytomegalovirus exposure and HLA in healthy donors. Libraries were prepared by immunoSEQ multiplex PCR; TCRdb keeps only in-frame clonotypes and omits some of them. The sample lists 300,000 to 400,000 clones; roughly 86% were seen once. The sequenced sample consisted of PBMCs. These receptors were obtained from a man aged 30-40 years in good health and CMV-seronegative.

V gene TRBV5-4 combines with J gene TRBJ1-2; tentatively, D is TRBD1 (6 bases). CDR3 length: 14 residues. V gave up 6 bases and J gave up 2 bases, with 14 bases separating them. Germline V CDR1 and CDR2: SGHNT, YYREEE (reference sequence). CDR3 sequence: CASIRRGTNYGYTF. CDR3 bases: TGTGCCAGCATTCGGCGAGGGACAAACTATGGCTACACCTTC.

The V call is TRBV10-1, the J call TRBJ2-7, with TRBD1 as a possible D gene (5 bases). The CDR3 length is 18 residues. The germline CDR1 and CDR2 sequences are WNHNN and SYGVQD (reference sequence). V shed 0 bases and J shed 0 bases, with 18 bases lying between them. The CDR3 DNA reads as TGCGCCAGCAGTGAGTCTAGTTGTCGCGACAGCTACTCCTACGAGCAGTACTTC. Encoded protein: CASSESSCRDSYSYEQYF.

V gene TRBV2 combines with J gene TRBJ1-1; D unclear. CDR3 length equals 13 residues. With 3 bases removed from V and 2 bases from J, the gap between germline ends came to 7 bases. Germline assignment: CDR1 SNHLY and CDR2 FYNNEI. The CDR3: CASSERDNTEAFF. CDR3 DNA sequence: TGTGCCAGCAGTGAGCGGGATAACACTGAAGCTTTCTTT.

The chain recombines TRBV5-1 with TRBJ2-1; 12 bases line up with TRBD2. The CDR3 spans 17 residues. J lost 4 bases, V lost 0 bases, and 5 bases had no gene match. Germline V gene data show CDR1 as SGHRS and CDR2 as YFSETQ. The CDR3: CASSLAPTSGGYNEQFF. The CDR3 region has the DNA TGCGCCAGCAGCTTGGCTCCCACTAGCGGGGGGTACAATGAGCAGTTCTTC.

The rearrangement joins TRBV5-8 to TRBJ2-4; 10 bases map to TRBD1. CDR1 is SGHTS, CDR2 YDEGEE, per germline. The CDR3 covers 16 residues. The trim removed 3 bases at V and 1 base at J, leaving 4 bases unmatched. The CDR3 region has the DNA TGTGCCAGCAGCTCCCCGGGACAGGGGGCCAAAAACATTCAGTACTTC. It yields the protein CASSSPGQGAKNIQYF. Full variable domain (missing parts from reference TRBV5-8 and TRBJ2-4): EAGVTQSPTHLIKTRGQQATLRCSPISGHTSVYWYQQALGLGLQFLLWYDEGEERNRGNFPPRFSGRQFPNYSSELNVNALELEDSALYLCASSSPGQGAKNIQYFGAGTRLSVL.

CDR3 coding DNA: TGTGCCACCAGCAGAGCTGGGCCACAAGAGACCCAGTACTTC. Translated, it gives CATSRAGPQETQYF. This rearrangement joins TRBV15 to TRBJ2-5; D is unresolved. In germline, CDR1 is LNHNV, CDR2 YYDKDF (reference sequence). The CDR3 is 14 amino acids. Trimming pared 1 base from V and 2 bases from J, leaving 8 bases between.

A single count supports this clone. The CDR3 DNA is TGTGCCAGCAGCTTAGTAACGCTAGGCGGGTATGGCTACACCTTC. Translating it yields CASSLVTLGGYGYTF. The chain combines TRBV7-9 with TRBJ1-2; D not certain. Per the germline V gene, CDR1 is SEHNR and CDR2 is FQNEAQ (reference sequence). Trimming shortened V by 1 base and J by 5 bases, and 14 bases separated the two germline ends. The CDR3 is made up of 15 amino acids.

The J gene is TRBJ2-1, the V gene TRBV5-4; 7 nucleotides agree with TRBD2. Trimming took 0 bases from V and 0 from J; bases not matched to a gene: 0. Germline-derived CDR1 and CDR2 are SGHNT and YYREEE (reference sequence). The CDR3 is 15 residues long. The CDR3 protein is CASSLGGSSYNEQFF. The CDR3 DNA reads TGTGCCAGCAGCTTGGGCGGGAGCTCCTACAATGAGCAGTTCTTC.

This clone was detected once. This chain joins TRBV5-4 and TRBJ2-2; D perhaps matches TRBD1 (6 bases). V was trimmed by 0 bases and J by 1 base, leaving 10 bases between them. The length of the CDR3 is 16 residues. The V gene's germline CDR1 is SGHNT and CDR2 YYREEE (reference sequence). The CDR3 reads CASSLARGQNTGELFF. CDR3 in DNA: TGTGCCAGCAGCTTGGCCCGGGGACAGAACACCGGGGAGCTGTTTTTT.

This rearrangement joins TRBV6-5 to TRBJ1-1, with 7 nucleotides matching TRBD1. Germline V lookup: CDR1 MNHEY, CDR2 SVGAGI. J gave up 9 bases and V 8 bases, and 9 bases lay outside the gene matches. The length of the CDR3 is 12 residues. CDR3 sequence (DNA): TGTGCCAGCGGGGACAGCAGGGAGAAAGCTTTCTTT. It encodes CASGDSREKAFF.

V usage is TRBV29-1 and J usage is TRBJ2-5; TRBD1 matches 9 bases. The CDR3 runs 14 residues. Unmatched junction bases numbered 7, after V lost 6 bases and J lost 2 bases. Germline V CDR1 and CDR2: SQVTM, ANQGSEA. CDR3 nucleotides: TGCAGCGTAGAGATGGACAGGGGTCAAGAGACCCAGTACTTC. This gives the protein CSVEMDRGQETQYF.

The rearrangement joins TRBV7-9 to TRBJ2-3, with D possibly TRBD2 on 6 matching bases. The CDR3 covers 16 residues. Germline V lookup: CDR1 SEHNR, CDR2 FQNEAQ (reference sequence). Trimming took 4 bases from V and 0 from J, leaving 14 bases between them. CDR3 coding DNA: TGTGCCAGCAGCTCTCGGGGGACGGGTAGCACAGATACGCAGTATTTT. Protein sequence: CASSSRGTGSTDTQYF.

The chain has TRBV7-2 and TRBJ2-5, with TRBD2 identical over 12 bases. V was clipped by 5 bases and J by 2 bases; unmatched bases: 12. This CDR3 has 18 amino acids. CDR1 SGHTA and CDR2 FQGNSA come from the germline V gene. CDR3 amino acids: CASSRMELAGGLQETQYF. For the CDR3, the DNA is TGTGCCAGCAGCCGCATGGAACTAGCGGGGGGTTTACAAGAGACCCAGTACTTC. Drawing the rest from reference TRBV7-2 and TRBJ2-5, the complete variable domain is GAGVSQSPSNKVTEKGKDVELRCDPISGHTALYWYRQSLGQGLEFLIYFQGNSAPDKSGLPSDRFSAERTGGSVSTLTIQRTQQEDSAVYLCASSRMELAGGLQETQYFGPGTRLLVL.

The rearrangement uses TRBV14 and TRBJ1-1; 7 bases match TRBD1. The germline gives CDR1 SGHDN, CDR2 FVKESK. The CDR3 consists of 14 residues. J lost 1 base, V lost 5 bases, and 4 bases had no gene match. CDR3 in amino acids: CASSNDRANTEAFF. Written as DNA, the CDR3 is TGTGCCAGCAGCAACGACAGGGCGAACACTGAAGCTTTCTTT.

This chain joins TRBV18 and TRBJ1-1, with D perhaps TRBD1 (5 bases). Trimming pared 3 bases from V and 4 bases from J, leaving 15 bases between. The CDR3 is made up of 15 amino acids. The germline V gene encodes CDR1 KGHSH and CDR2 LQKENI. CDR3 region: CASSPVYPGSTEAFF. The CDR3 coding sequence is TGTGCCAGCTCACCCGTTTATCCAGGGTCCACTGAAGCTTTCTTT. The full variable domain, completed using reference TRBV18 and TRBJ1-1, is NAGVMQNPRHLVRRRGQEARLRCSPMKGHSHVYWYRQLPEEGLKFMVYLQKENIIDESGMPKERFSAEFPKEGPSILRIQQVVRGDSAAYFCASSPVYPGSTEAFFGQGTRLTVV.

The rearrangement joins TRBV30 to TRBJ2-1; 8 bases align to TRBD2. Looked up from germline, CDR1 is GTSNPN and CDR2 is SVGIG (reference sequence). The CDR3 extends over 18 amino acids. V trimming: 1 base; J trimming: 2 bases; junction bases outside the gene matches: 13. Here the CDR3 DNA reads TGTGCCTGGAGTGCTCCCGGGGGGGAGCCAAAACCCTACAATGAGCAGTTCTTC. Amino acid sequence: CAWSAPGGEPKPYNEQFF.

This clone appeared a single time. The chain has TRBV5-1 and TRBJ2-2; 7 bases agree with TRBD2. This CDR3 contains 16 residues. J was trimmed by 5 bases and V by 0 bases; bases with no gene match: 7. Per germline, CDR1 SGHRS and CDR2 YFSETQ. CDR3 in DNA: TGCGCCAGCAGCTTGGGCGCCCTCGGGGGGACCGGGGAGCTGTTTTTT. Translating it yields CASSLGALGGTGELFF.

CDR3 in amino acids: CSVEDTGQPSYNEQFF. The CDR3 nucleotides read TGCAGCGTTGAAGATACGGGACAGCCTTCCTACAATGAGCAGTTCTTC. The chain carries TRBV29-1 and TRBJ2-1, with 7 bases matching TRBD1. Germline CDR1 reads SQVTM; CDR2 reads ANQGSEA. Losses at the gene ends were 0 bases for V and 1 base for J; bases not matched to a gene: 6. The CDR3 totals 16 residues.

This sequence joins TRBV5-6 and TRBJ2-7, with TRBD1 matching over 9 bases. Germline V gives CDR1 SGHDT, CDR2 YYEEEE. The V and J ends lost 4 bases and 3 bases, in that order; junction bases with no gene match: 20. The CDR3 is 19 residues long. Written as DNA, the CDR3 is TGTGCCAGCAGCGCAACGGACAGGGGCTATCACACCCGCGTCTACGAGCAGTACTTC. Translated, it gives CASSATDRGYHTRVYEQYF. Filled out from reference TRBV5-6 and TRBJ2-7, the complete variable domain reads DAGVTQSPTHLIKTRGQQVTLRCSPKSGHDTVSWYQQALGQGPQFIFQYYEEEERQRGNFPDRFSGHQFPNYSSELNVNALLLGDSALYLCASSATDRGYHTRVYEQYFGPGTRLTVT.

This clone was observed a few times. The chain has TRBV5-5 and TRBJ1-5; D uncertain. Per the germline V gene, CDR1 is SGHKS and CDR2 is YYEKEE (reference sequence). The CDR3 has 14 amino acids. With 1 base removed from V and 2 bases from J, the gap between germline ends came to 7 bases. This CDR3 is CASSLYRGNQPQHF. CDR3 DNA sequence: TGTGCCAGCAGCTTGTACCGGGGCAATCAGCCCCAGCATTTT.

The chain uses TRBV10-3 and TRBJ2-3; D is perhaps TRBD2 (7 bases). V gave up 9 bases and J gave up 0 bases, with 13 bases separating them. Germline CDR1 and CDR2: ENHRY and SYGVKD. The CDR3 extends over 14 amino acids. Here the CDR3 DNA reads TGTGCCATATGGACAGCGGGGAGCACAGATACGCAGTATTTT. This encodes CAIWTAGSTDTQYF.